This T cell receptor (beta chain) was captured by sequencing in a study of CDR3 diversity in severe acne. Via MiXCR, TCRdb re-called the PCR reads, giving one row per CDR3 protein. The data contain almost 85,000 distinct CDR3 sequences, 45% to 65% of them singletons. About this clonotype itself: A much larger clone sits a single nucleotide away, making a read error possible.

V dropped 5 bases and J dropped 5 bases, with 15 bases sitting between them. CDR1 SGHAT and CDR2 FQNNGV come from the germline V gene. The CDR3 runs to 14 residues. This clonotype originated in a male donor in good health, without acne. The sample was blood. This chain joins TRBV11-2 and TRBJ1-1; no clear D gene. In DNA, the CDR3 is TGTGCCAGCAGCCTCCTGGGCCGGGAGACTGAAGCTTTCTTT. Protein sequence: CASSLLGRETEAFF.